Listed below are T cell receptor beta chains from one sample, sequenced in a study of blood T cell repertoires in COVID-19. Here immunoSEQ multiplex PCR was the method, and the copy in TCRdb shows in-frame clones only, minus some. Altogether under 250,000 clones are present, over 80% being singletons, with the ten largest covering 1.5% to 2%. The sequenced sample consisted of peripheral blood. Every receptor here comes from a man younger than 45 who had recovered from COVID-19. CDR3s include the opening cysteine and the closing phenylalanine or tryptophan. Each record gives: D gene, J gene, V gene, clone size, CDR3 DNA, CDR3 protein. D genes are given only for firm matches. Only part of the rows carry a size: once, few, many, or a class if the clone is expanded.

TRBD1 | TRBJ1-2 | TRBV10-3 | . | TGTGCCATCACCCGGGGGACAGGGGACTATGGCTACACCTTC | CAITRGTGDYGYTF
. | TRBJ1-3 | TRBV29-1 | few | TGCAGCGTCGCGGACAGCTCTGGAAACACCATATATTTT | CSVADSSGNTIYF
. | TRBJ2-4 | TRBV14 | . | TGTGCCAGCAGCCCCACCGCCGGGGGAGCCAAAAACATTCAGTACTTC | CASSPTAGGAKNIQYF
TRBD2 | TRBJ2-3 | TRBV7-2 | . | TGTGCCAGCAGACGTAGCGGGGGGGGCCTCACAGATACGCAGTATTTT | CASRRSGGGLTDTQYF
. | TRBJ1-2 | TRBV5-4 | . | TGTGCCAGCAGCTTGGCCCGGGACTATGGCTACACCTTC | CASSLARDYGYTF
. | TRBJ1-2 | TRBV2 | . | TGTGCCAGCAGTGTGGAGAATAGTAGCTACACCTTC | CASSVENSSYTF
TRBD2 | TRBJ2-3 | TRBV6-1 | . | TGTGCCAGCAGTGAAGGCTTTGGGAGACTAGCGGGGGGCACAGATACGCAGTATTTT | CASSEGFGRLAGGTDTQYF
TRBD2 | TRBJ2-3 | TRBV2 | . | TGTGCCAGCAACCTACTAGCGGGGGGCCCCGATACGCAGTATTTT | CASNLLAGGPDTQYF
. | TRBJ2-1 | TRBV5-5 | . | TGTGCCAGCAGCCCCCGCCCTTGGGGGGGGGCGAATGAGCAGTTCTTC | CASSPRPWGGANEQFF
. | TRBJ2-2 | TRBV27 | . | TGTGCCAGCAGTTTAGGGGCTAACACCGGGGAGCTGTTTTTT | CASSLGANTGELFF
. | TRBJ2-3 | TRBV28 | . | TGTGCCAGCAGCGTCACAACAGATACGCAGTATTTT | CASSVTTDTQYF
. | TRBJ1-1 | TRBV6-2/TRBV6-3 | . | TGTGCCAGCAGTCGTACACGGGAGACTGAAGCTTTCTTT | CASSRTRETEAFF
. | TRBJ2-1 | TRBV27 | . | TGTGCCAGCAGTAACGGGGGGCCCTCCTACAATGAGCAGTTCTTC | CASSNGGPSYNEQFF
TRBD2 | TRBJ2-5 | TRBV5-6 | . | TGTGCCAGCAGCTTGGTAGCGGGGGGTAGAAGCCAAGAGACCCAGTACTTC | CASSLVAGGRSQETQYF
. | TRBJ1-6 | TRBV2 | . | TGTGCCAGCAGTGAAATTTCGGTTTATAATTCACCCCTCCACTTT | CASSEISVYNSPLHF
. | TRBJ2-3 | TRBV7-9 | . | TGTGCCAGCATGGGGGAGGGGGGACTTAGCACAGATACGCAGTATTTT | CASMGEGGLSTDTQYF